Below, 20 T cell receptor beta chains from the same sample are listed, as sequenced in a study of control samples from healthy donors and cancer patients. Repertoires were generated with immunoSEQ multiplex PCR, while TCRdb's copy carries only in-frame clones and drops some. The sample totals about 190,000 clones. Specimen: blood. These receptors were taken from a young woman in good health.

V usage is TRBV4-3 and J usage is TRBJ2-7; D is uncertain. This CDR3 has 17 residues. Germline V gene sequence: CDR1 LGHNA, CDR2 YSLEER. Deletions cut 1 base from V and 3 bases from J, with 19 bases between. The CDR3 reads CASSQGSGVLGHYEQYF. As DNA, the CDR3 is TGCGCCAGCAGCCAAGGCTCGGGCGTCTTGGGTCACTACGAGCAGTACTTC.

The chain carries TRBV7-9 and TRBJ2-7; D is ambiguous. Germline CDR1 and CDR2: SEHNR and FQNEAQ (reference sequence). The CDR3 consists of 14 residues. Trimming took 3 bases from V and 0 from J, leaving 9 bases between them. CDR3 loop: CASSFVGSSYEQYF. As DNA, the CDR3 is TGTGCCAGCAGCTTCGTCGGTAGCTCCTACGAGCAGTACTTC.

The chain has TRBV4-3 and TRBJ2-7, with TRBD1 matching 7 bases. Germline loops: CDR1 LGHNA, CDR2 YSLEER. V lost 2 bases, J lost 4 bases, and 8 bases stayed unmatched. There are 15 residues in the CDR3. For the CDR3, the DNA is TGCGCCAGCAGCCAAAACAGGGGAGAGTCGTACGAGCAGTACTTC. Translation: CASSQNRGESYEQYF.

V usage is TRBV7-9 and J usage is TRBJ2-3, with 7 bases fitting TRBD1. With 3 bases clipped from V and 0 bases from J, the junction kept 3 bases outside the gene matches. This CDR3 region has 15 residues. Germline loops: CDR1 SEHNR, CDR2 FQNEAQ (reference sequence). This CDR3 is CASSFGTASTDTQYF. In nucleotides, the CDR3 is TGTGCCAGCAGCTTCGGGACAGCTAGCACAGATACGCAGTATTTT.

This chain uses TRBV5-1 with TRBJ1-2; D gene ambiguous. CDR1 and CDR2 from the germline V gene are SGHRS and YFSETQ. CDR3 length equals 13 residues. Trimming stripped 1 base from V and 2 bases from J, with 6 bases between. CDR3 DNA: TGCGCCAGCAGCTTGCGGTCAAACTATGGCTACACCTTC. Protein: CASSLRSNYGYTF.

This chain joins TRBV4-3 and TRBJ2-5; no definite D call. The germline CDR1 and CDR2 sequences are LGHNA and YSLEER. Trimming took 4 bases from V and 5 from J, leaving 11 bases between them. This CDR3 has 13 amino acids. The CDR3 here is CASSLDPRETQYF. In nucleotides, the CDR3 is TGCGCCAGCAGCCTAGATCCGCGTGAGACCCAGTACTTC.

The rearrangement joins TRBV11-2 to TRBJ1-3; 7 nucleotides align to TRBD1. Germline V lookup: CDR1 SGHAT, CDR2 FQNNGV. The CDR3 is 16 amino acids. V shed 4 bases, J shed 0 bases, and the junction held 6 bases outside the gene matches. CDR3 sequence (DNA): TGTGCCAGCAGCTCCGGGGGACAGCTCTCTGGAAACACCATATATTTT. It encodes CASSSGGQLSGNTIYF. The full variable domain, with the rest looked up from reference TRBV11-2 and TRBJ1-3, is EAGVAQSPRYKIIEKRQSVAFWCNPISGHATLYWYQQILGQGPKLLIQFQNNGVVDDSQLPKDRFSAERLKGVDSTLKIQPAKLEDSAVYLCASSSGGQLSGNTIYFGEGSWLTVV.

This CDR3 is CASSQGQGNYEQYF. The CDR3 bases are TGCGCCAGCAGCCAGGGACAGGGGAACTACGAGCAGTACTTC. The V gene is TRBV4-1, the J gene TRBJ2-7; 10 bases agree with TRBD1. With V trimmed by 3 bases and J by 3 bases, 2 bases remained unmatched. The CDR3 totals 14 residues. Germline lookup yields CDR1 MGHRA and CDR2 YSYEKL.

The V call is TRBV19, the J call TRBJ2-3; D unresolved. The germline CDR1 and CDR2 sequences are LNHDA and SQIVND (reference sequence). Trimming stripped 0 bases from V and 6 bases from J, with 13 bases between. The CDR3 covers 15 residues. CDR3 DNA sequence: TGTGCCAGTAGTATAGATGGGAAGGCGGCGGATACGCAGTATTTT. Protein product: CASSIDGKAADTQYF.

This chain links TRBV7-9 with TRBJ1-1; D call uncertain. The germline V and J ends were trimmed by 4 bases and 4 bases, with 13 bases remaining between them. From germline, CDR1 is SEHNR and CDR2 FQNEAQ (reference sequence). This CDR3 has 14 amino acids. This chain's CDR3 is CASSSSGGSTEAFF. DNA for the CDR3: TGTGCCAGCAGCTCAAGCGGAGGGAGCACTGAAGCTTTCTTT.

This chain uses TRBV6-1 with TRBJ1-1; 8 positions match TRBD1. This CDR3 is 15 amino acids long. Looked up from germline, CDR1 is MNHNS and CDR2 is SASEGT. V dropped 0 bases and J dropped 6; count of bases not matched to a gene: 6. The CDR3 loop is CASSEAFIRGPEAFF. In DNA form, the CDR3 reads TGTGCCAGCAGTGAAGCGTTTATCAGGGGGCCTGAAGCTTTCTTT.

The V call is TRBV27, the J call TRBJ2-2; D is ambiguous. This CDR3 has 13 amino acids. The V end lost 6 bases, the J end lost 6 bases, and 11 bases lay between the germline ends. Germline CDR1 and CDR2: MNHEY and SMNVEV (reference sequence). The CDR3 protein is CASSKIRPGELFF. The CDR3 DNA reads TGTGCCAGCAGCAAAATCAGGCCCGGGGAGCTGTTTTTT.

The chain carries TRBV15 and TRBJ2-5, with D possibly called TRBD1 or TRBD2 (5 bases each). The CDR3 sequence is 14 residues long. V was shortened by 11 bases and J by 2 bases, with 18 bases between the two germline ends. Per germline, CDR1 LNHNV and CDR2 YYDKDF (reference sequence). The CDR3 DNA sequence: TGTGCCGCCCGTCACGGGGCCATACAAGAGACCCAGTACTTC. Its protein product is CAARHGAIQETQYF. The whole variable domain, remainder taken from reference TRBV15 and TRBJ2-5, is DAMVIQNPRYQVTQFGKPVTLSCSQTLNHNVMYWYQQKSSQAPKLLFHYYDKDFNNEADTPDNFQSRRPNTSFCFLDIRSPGLGDTAMYLCAARHGAIQETQYFGPGTRLLVL.

V and J are TRBV19 and TRBJ1-6; D not certain. Germline lookup yields CDR1 LNHDA and CDR2 SQIVND (reference sequence). The germline V and J ends were trimmed by 5 bases and 9 bases, with 14 bases remaining between them. The CDR3 consists of 14 residues. CDR3 coding DNA: TGTGCCAGTAGTCTTGCGGGGTGGGGTTCACCCCTCCACTTT. It specifies CASSLAGWGSPLHF.

J is TRBJ1-6 and V is TRBV3-1 (or the pseudogene TRBV3-2), with unresolved D. Trimming removed 4 bases from V and 6 bases from J, with 16 bases in between. CDR1 and CDR2 from the germline V gene are LGHDT and YNNKEL (reference sequence). This CDR3 contains 16 residues. In DNA form, the CDR3 reads TGTGCCAGCAGCCGAGCAACCAGGAGTTTTAATTCACCCCTCCACTTT. The encoded protein is CASSRATRSFNSPLHF.

The genes are TRBV27 and TRBJ1-5, with D maybe TRBD1 (5 bases). Germline V gives CDR1 MNHEY, CDR2 SMNVEV (reference sequence). This CDR3 has 14 residues. Trimming shortened V by 4 bases and J by 6 bases, and 13 bases separated the two germline ends. CDR3 DNA: TGTGCCAGCAGTTGGTCAGGGATGGGTCAGCCCCAGCATTTT. Protein sequence: CASSWSGMGQPQHF.

This rearrangement joins TRBV28 to TRBJ1-1; TRBD1 might be the D (6 bases). V was shortened by 4 bases and J by 0 bases, with 9 bases between the two germline ends. The CDR3 loop spans 14 amino acids. In germline, CDR1 is MDHEN, CDR2 SYDVKM. DNA of the CDR3: TGTGCCAGCAGTTCGCCAGGGGTGAACACTGAAGCTTTCTTT. This translates into CASSSPGVNTEAFF.

The V and J genes are TRBV5-1 and TRBJ2-1; 7 bases fit TRBD1. With V trimmed by 4 bases and J by 9 bases, 7 bases remained unmatched. The CDR3 length is 13 residues. Germline-derived CDR1 and CDR2 are SGHRS and YFSETQ. The CDR3 region has the DNA TGCGCCAGCAGCCCCATAGGGGGCGGTGAGCAGTTCTTC. As protein: CASSPIGGGEQFF.

The chain combines TRBV28 with TRBJ2-3; 7 bases align to TRBD1. The CDR3 extends over 15 amino acids. Germline assignment: CDR1 MDHEN and CDR2 SYDVKM. V trimming: 8 bases; J trimming: 2 bases; junction bases outside the gene matches: 10. CDR3 in DNA: TGTGCCAGCTTCGGAGACAGGGTCTTCACAGATACGCAGTATTTT. Protein product: CASFGDRVFTDTQYF.

This sequence joins TRBV10-3 and TRBJ2-3; tentative D call: TRBD1 (7 bases). This CDR3 has 12 amino acids. CDR1 is ENHRY, CDR2 SYGVKD, per germline. Trimming stripped 10 bases from V and 2 bases from J, with 10 bases between. CDR3 sequence: CATRGDTDTQYF. CDR3 bases: TGTGCCACCAGGGGGGACACAGATACGCAGTATTTT.